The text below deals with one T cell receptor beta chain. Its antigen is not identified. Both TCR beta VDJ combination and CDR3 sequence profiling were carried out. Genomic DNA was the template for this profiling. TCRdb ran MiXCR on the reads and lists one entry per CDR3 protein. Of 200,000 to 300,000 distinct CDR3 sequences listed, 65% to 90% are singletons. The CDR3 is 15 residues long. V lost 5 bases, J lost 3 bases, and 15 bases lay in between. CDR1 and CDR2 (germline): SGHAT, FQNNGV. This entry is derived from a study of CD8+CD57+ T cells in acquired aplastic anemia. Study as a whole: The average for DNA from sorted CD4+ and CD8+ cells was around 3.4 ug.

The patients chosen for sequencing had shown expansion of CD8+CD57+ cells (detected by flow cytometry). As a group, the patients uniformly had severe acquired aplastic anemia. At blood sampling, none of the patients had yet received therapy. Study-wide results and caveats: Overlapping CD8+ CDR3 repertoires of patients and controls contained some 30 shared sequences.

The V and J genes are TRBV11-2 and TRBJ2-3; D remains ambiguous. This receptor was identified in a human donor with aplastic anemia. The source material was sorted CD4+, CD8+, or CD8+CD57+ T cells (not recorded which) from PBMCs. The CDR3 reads CASSGKLDGTDTQYF. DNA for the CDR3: TGTGCCAGCAGCGGAAAACTGGACGGGACAGATACGCAGTATTTT.